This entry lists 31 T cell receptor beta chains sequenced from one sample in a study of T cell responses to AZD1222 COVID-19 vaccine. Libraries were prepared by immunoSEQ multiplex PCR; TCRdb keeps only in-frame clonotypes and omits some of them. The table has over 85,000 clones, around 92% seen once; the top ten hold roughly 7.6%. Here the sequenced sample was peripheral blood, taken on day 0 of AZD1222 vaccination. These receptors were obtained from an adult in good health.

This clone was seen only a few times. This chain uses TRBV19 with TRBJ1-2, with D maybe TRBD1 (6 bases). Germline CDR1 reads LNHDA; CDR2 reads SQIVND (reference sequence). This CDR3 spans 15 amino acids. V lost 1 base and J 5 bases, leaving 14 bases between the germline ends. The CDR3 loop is CASSIGTVQGYGYTF. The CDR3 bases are TGTGCCAGTAGTATAGGGACAGTCCAAGGTTATGGCTACACCTTC. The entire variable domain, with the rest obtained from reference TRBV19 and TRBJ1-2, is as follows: DGGITQSPKYLFRKEGQNVTLSCEQNLNHDAMYWYRQDPGQGLRLIYYSQIVNDFQKGDIAEGYSVSREKKESFPLTVTSAQKNPTAFYLCASSIGTVQGYGYTFGSGTRLTVV.

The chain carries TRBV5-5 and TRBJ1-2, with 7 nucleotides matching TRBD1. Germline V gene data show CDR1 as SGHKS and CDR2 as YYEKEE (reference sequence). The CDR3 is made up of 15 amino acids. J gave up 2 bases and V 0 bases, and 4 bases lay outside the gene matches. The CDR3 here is CASSLGDRANYGYTF. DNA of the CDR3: TGTGCCAGCAGCTTGGGGGACAGAGCCAACTATGGCTACACCTTC. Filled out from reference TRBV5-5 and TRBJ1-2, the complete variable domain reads DAGVTQSPTHLIKTRGQQVTLRCSPISGHKSVSWYQQVLGQGPQFIFQYYEKEERGRGNFPDRFSARQFPNYSSELNVNALLLGDSALYLCASSLGDRANYGYTFGSGTRLTVV.

For the CDR3, the DNA is TGTGCCAGCAGTCCGAAGCCGGGACAGGGTTATGTGTTTGGAAACACCATATATTTT. Amino acid sequence: CASSPKPGQGYVFGNTIYF. This chain joins TRBV6-6 and TRBJ1-3; TRBD1 aligns across 9 bases. V shed 5 bases and J 3 bases; nucleotides not matched to a gene: 17. The germline CDR1 and CDR2 sequences are MNHNY and SVGAGI (reference sequence). The length of the CDR3 is 19 residues.

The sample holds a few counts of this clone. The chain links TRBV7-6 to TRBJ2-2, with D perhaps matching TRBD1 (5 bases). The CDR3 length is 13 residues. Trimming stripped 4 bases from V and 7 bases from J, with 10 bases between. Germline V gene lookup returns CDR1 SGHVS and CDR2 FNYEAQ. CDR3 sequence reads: CASSSQGYGELFF. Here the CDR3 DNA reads TGTGCCAGCAGCTCTCAGGGATACGGGGAGCTGTTTTTT.

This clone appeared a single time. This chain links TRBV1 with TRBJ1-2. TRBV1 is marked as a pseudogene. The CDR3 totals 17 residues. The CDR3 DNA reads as TGCACCAGCAGCCATGAAAGGCTTCATGCGCTATTCGATGGCTACACCTTC. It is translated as CTSSHERLHALFDGYTF.

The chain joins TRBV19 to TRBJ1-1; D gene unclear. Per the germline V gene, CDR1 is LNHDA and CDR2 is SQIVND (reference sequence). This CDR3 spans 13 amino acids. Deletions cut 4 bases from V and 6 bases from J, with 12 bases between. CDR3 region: CASSRTGPSEAFF. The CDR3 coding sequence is TGTGCCAGTAGTAGGACCGGGCCATCTGAAGCTTTCTTT. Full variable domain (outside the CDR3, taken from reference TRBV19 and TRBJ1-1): DGGITQSPKYLFRKEGQNVTLSCEQNLNHDAMYWYRQDPGQGLRLIYYSQIVNDFQKGDIAEGYSVSREKKESFPLTVTSAQKNPTAFYLCASSRTGPSEAFFGQGTRLTVV.

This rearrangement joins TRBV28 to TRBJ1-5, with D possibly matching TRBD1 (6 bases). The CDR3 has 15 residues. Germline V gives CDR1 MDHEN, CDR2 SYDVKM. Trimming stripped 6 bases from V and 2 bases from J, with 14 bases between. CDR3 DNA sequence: TGTGCCAGCAGAAACAGGGATGCTGGCAATCAGCCCCAGCATTTT. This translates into CASRNRDAGNQPQHF.

CDR3 sequence reads: CASRQSTGQGFISTEAFF. The DNA for the CDR3 is TGTGCCAGCAGACAGAGCACTGGACAGGGGTTTATTAGCACTGAAGCTTTCTTT. The genes are TRBV27 and TRBJ1-1; 9 bases line up with TRBD1. The length of the CDR3 is 18 residues. The V gene end was trimmed by 6 bases and the J gene end by 4 bases; junction bases not matched to a gene: 18. The germline V gene encodes CDR1 MNHEY and CDR2 SMNVEV (reference sequence).

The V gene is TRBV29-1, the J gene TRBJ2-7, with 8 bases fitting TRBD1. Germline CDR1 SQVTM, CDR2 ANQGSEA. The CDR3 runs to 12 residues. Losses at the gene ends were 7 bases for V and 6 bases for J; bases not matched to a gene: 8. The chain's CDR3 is CSARQGMGEQYF. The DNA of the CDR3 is TGCAGCGCGAGACAGGGGATGGGCGAGCAGTACTTC.

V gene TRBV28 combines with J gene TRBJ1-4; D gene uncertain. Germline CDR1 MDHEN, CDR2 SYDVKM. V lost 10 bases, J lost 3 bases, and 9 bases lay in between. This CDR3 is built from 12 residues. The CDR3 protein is CAIGRSNEKLFF. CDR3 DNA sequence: TGTGCCATAGGGCGGTCTAATGAAAAACTGTTTTTT.

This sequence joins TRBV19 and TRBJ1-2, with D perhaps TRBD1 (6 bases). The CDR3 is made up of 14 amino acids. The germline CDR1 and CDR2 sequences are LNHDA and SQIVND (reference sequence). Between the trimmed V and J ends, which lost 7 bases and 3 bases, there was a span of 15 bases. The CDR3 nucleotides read TGTGCCAGTACCCCAACCAGGGGCGACTATGGCTACACCTTC. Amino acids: CASTPTRGDYGYTF.

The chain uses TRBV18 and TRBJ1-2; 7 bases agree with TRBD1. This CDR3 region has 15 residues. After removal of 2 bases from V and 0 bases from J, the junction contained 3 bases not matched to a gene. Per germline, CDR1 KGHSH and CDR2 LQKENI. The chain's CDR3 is CASSPGTVSNYGYTF. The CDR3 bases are TGTGCCAGCTCACCAGGGACAGTATCTAACTATGGCTACACCTTC. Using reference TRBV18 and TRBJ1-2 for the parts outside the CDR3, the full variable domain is NAGVMQNPRHLVRRRGQEARLRCSPMKGHSHVYWYRQLPEEGLKFMVYLQKENIIDESGMPKERFSAEFPKEGPSILRIQQVVRGDSAAYFCASSPGTVSNYGYTFGSGTRLTVV.

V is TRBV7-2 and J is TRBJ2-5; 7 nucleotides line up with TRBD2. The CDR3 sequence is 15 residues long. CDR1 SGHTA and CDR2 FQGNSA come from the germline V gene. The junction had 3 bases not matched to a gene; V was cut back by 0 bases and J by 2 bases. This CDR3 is CASSLAGGGQETQYF. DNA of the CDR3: TGTGCCAGCAGCTTAGCGGGCGGGGGACAAGAGACCCAGTACTTC.

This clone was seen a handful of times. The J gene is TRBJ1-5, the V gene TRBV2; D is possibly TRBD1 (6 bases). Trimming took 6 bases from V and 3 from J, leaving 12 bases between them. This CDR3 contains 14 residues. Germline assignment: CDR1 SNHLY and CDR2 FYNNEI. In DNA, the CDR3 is TGTGCCAGCAGCGCGAGGGGGAACAATCAGCCCCAGCATTTT. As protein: CASSARGNNQPQHF.

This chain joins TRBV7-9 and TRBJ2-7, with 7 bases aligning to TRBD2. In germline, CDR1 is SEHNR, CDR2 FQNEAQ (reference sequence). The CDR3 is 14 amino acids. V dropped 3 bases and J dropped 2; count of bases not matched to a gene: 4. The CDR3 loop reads CASSFSGSPYEQYF. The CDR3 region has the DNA TGTGCCAGCAGCTTTAGCGGGTCGCCCTACGAGCAGTACTTC.

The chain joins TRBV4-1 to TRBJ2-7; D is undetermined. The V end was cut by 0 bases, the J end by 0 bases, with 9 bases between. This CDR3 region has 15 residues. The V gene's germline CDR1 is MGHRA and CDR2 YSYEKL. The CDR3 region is CASSQEDRSSYEQYF. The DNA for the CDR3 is TGCGCCAGCAGCCAAGAGGACCGAAGCTCCTACGAGCAGTACTTC.

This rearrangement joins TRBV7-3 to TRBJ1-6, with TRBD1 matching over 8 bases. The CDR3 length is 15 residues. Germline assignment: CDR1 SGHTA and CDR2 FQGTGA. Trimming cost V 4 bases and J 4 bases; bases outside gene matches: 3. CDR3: CASSSGTGYNSPLHF. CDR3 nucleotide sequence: TGTGCCAGCAGCTCCGGGACAGGTTATAATTCACCCCTCCACTTT.

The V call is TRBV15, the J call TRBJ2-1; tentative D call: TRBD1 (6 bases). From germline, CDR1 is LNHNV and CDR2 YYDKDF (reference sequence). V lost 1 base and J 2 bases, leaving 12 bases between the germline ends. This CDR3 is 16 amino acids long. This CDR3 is CATSRGTGSTYNEQFF. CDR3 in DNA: TGTGCCACCAGCAGAGGTACAGGGTCCACCTACAATGAGCAGTTCTTC.

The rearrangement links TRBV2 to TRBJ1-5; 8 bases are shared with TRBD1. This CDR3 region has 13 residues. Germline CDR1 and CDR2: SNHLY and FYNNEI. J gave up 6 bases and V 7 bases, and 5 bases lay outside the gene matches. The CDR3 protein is CASNYRGAQPQHF. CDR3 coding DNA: TGTGCCAGCAACTACAGGGGGGCTCAGCCCCAGCATTTT.

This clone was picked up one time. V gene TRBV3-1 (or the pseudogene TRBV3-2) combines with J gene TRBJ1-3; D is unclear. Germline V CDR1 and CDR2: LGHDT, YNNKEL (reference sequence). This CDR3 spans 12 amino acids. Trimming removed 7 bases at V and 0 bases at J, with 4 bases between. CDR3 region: CASTGSGNTIYF. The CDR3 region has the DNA TGTGCCAGCACGGGCTCTGGAAACACCATATATTTT.

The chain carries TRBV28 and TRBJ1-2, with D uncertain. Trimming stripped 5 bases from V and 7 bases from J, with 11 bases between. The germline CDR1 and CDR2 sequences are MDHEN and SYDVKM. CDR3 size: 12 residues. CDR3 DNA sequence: TGTGCCAGCAGTCCCGAAGGGTTTGGCTACACCTTC. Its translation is CASSPEGFGYTF.

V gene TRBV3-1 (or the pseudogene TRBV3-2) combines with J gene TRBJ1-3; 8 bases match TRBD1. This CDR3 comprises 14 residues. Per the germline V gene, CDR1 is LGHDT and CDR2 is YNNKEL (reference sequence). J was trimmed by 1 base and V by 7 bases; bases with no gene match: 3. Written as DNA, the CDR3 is TGTGCCAGCACCGGGACAGGTTCTGGAAACACCATATATTTT. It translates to CASTGTGSGNTIYF.

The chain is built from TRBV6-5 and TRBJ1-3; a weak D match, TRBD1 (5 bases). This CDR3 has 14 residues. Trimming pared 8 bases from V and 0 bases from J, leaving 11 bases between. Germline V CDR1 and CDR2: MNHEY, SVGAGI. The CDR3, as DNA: TGTGCCAGCCGCCGGGGGAACTCTGGAAACACCATATATTTT. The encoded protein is CASRRGNSGNTIYF.

The DNA for the CDR3 is TGTGCCAGTAGTTGGACAGGGGGGGCTGTGACCCAGTACTTC. Its translation: CASSWTGGAVTQYF. This chain connects TRBV19 to TRBJ2-5, with 10 bases lining up with TRBD1. The CDR3 is 14 amino acids. The germline CDR1 and CDR2 sequences are LNHDA and SQIVND (reference sequence). V was clipped by 5 bases and J by 7 bases; unmatched bases: 7.

This CDR3 is CASSQFLQLLSGANVLTF. The CDR3 DNA reads TGCGCCAGCAGTCAATTCCTACAGCTACTCTCTGGGGCCAACGTCCTGACTTTC. The V call is TRBV23-1, the J call TRBJ2-6; D is ambiguous. TRBV23-1 qualifies as an ORF whose function is uncertain. V dropped 1 base and J dropped 0 bases, with 13 bases sitting between them. This CDR3 contains 18 residues.

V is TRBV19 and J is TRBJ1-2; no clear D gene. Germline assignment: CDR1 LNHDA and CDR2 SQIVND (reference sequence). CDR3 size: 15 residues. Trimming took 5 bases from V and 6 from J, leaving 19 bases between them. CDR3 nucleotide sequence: TGTGCCAGTAGTTGGGGAGTAAAGCTCTTTAATGGCTACACCTTC. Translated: CASSWGVKLFNGYTF.

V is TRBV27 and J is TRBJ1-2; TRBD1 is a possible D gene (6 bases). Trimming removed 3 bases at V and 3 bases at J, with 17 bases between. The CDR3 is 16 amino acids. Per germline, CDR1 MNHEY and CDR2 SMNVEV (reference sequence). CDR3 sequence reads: CASSFRGALGYYGYTF. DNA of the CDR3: TGTGCCAGCAGTTTCCGGGGGGCGCTTGGGTACTATGGCTACACCTTC.

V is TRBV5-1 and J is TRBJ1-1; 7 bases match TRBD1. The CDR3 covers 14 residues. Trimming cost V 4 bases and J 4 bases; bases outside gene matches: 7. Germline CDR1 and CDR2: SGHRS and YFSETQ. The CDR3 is CASSNRGGFTEAFF. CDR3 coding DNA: TGCGCCAGCAGCAACAGGGGTGGTTTCACTGAAGCTTTCTTT.

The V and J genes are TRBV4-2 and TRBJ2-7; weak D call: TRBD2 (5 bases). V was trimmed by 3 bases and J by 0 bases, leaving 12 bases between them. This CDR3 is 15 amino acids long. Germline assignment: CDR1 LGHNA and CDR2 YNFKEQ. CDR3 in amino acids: CASSQTQRDSYEQYF. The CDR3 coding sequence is TGTGCCAGCAGCCAGACACAGAGGGACTCCTACGAGCAGTACTTC.

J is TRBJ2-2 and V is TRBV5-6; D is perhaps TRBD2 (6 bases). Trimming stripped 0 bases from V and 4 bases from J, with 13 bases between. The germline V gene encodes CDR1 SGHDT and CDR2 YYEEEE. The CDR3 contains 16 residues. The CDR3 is CASSLGAGSGTGELFF. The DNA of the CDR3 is TGTGCCAGCAGCTTGGGTGCGGGGTCCGGCACCGGGGAGCTGTTTTTT.

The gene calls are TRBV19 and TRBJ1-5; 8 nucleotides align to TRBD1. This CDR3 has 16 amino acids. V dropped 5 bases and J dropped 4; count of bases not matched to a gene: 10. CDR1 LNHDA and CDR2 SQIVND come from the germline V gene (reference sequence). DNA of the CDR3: TGTGCCAGTAGTCTCGTTGACAGGGGTGGAAATCAGCCCCAGCATTTT. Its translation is CASSLVDRGGNQPQHF.